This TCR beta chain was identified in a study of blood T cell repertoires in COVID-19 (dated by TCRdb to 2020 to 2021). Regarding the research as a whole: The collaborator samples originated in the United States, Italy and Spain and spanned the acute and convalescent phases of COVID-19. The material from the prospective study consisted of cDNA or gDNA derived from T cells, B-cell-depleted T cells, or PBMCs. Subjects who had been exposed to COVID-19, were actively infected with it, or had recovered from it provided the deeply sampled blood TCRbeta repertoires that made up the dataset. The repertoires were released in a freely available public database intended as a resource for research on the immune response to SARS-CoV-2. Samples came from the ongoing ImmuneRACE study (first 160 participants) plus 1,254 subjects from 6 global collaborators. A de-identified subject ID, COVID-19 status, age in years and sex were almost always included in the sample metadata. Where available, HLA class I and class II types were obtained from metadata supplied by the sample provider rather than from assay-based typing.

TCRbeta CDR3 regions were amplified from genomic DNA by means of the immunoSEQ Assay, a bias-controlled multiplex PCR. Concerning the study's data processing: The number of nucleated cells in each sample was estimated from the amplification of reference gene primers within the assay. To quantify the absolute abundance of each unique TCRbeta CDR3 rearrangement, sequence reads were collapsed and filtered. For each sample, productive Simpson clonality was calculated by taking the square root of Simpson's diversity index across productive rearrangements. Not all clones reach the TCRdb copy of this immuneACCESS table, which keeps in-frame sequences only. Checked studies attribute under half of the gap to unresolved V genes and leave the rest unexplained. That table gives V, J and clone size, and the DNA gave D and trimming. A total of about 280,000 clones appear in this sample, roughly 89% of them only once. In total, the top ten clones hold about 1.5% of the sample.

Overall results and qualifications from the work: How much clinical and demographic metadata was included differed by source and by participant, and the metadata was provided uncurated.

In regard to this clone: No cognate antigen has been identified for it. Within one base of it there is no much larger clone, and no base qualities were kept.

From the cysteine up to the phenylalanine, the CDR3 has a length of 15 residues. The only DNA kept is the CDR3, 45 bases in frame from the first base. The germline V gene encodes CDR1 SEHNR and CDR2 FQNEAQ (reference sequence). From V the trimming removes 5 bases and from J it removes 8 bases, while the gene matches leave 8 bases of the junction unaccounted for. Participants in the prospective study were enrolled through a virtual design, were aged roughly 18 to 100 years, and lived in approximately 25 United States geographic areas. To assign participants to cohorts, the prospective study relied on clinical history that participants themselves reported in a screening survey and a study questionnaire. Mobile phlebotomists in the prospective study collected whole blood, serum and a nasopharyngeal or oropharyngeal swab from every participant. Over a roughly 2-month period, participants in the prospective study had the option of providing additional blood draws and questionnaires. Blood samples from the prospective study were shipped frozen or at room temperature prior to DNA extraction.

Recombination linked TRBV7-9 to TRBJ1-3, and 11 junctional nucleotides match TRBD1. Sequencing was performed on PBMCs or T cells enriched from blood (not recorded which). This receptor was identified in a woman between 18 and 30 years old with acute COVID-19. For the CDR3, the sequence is CASSPQDRGLHTIYF. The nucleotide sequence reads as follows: TGTGCCAGCAGCCCTCAGGACAGGGGGCTACACACCATATATTTT.